The next 9 T cell receptor beta chains were all read from a single sample in a study of T-cell memory formation after mild COVID-19. TCRdb independently ran MiXCR on the 5' RACE reads; one entry per CDR3 protein. The sample holds under 300,000 distinct CDR3 sequences, approximately 18% seen once. Sequencing was done on a sample of PBMCs or a T cell subset sorted from them (not recorded which). These receptors were taken from a man aged 18 to 30 who had mild COVID-19 (a few samples of this study predate the infection). Cell type and time point are not known.

This clonotype has more than one count but fewer than ten. The V call is TRBV2, the J call TRBJ1-4; D gene uncertain. CDR1 SNHLY and CDR2 FYNNEI come from the germline V gene. V was pared by 4 bases and J by 8 bases, with 17 bases between. The CDR3 is 15 residues long. The CDR3: CASSGSVGRNEKLFF. CDR3 bases: TGTGCCAGCAGTGGTTCTGTGGGCCGGAACGAAAAACTGTTTTTT.

This clonotype was seen more than once but under ten times. Written as DNA, the CDR3 is TGTGCCAGCACCACCCCCAGGGCGGAGCAGCCCCAGCATTTT. Encoded protein: CASTTPRAEQPQHF. V usage is TRBV6-1 and J usage is TRBJ1-5, with D perhaps matching TRBD1 (5 bases). The CDR3 runs to 14 residues. The germline gives CDR1 MNHNS, CDR2 SASEGT. Between the trimmed V and J ends, which lost 7 bases and 7 bases, there was a span of 17 bases.

This clonotype occurred a few times. V is TRBV19 and J is TRBJ2-2; 8 nucleotides line up with TRBD2. There are 15 residues in the CDR3. V was pared by 6 bases and J by 1 base, with 4 bases of the junction left unmatched. The germline gives CDR1 LNHDA, CDR2 SQIVND (reference sequence). CDR3 sequence reads: CASRSLAGNTGELFF. CDR3 DNA sequence: TGTGCCAGTAGAAGTCTAGCGGGGAACACCGGGGAGCTGTTTTTT.

CDR3 residues: CASSWGDGKGNEQFF. In nucleotides, the CDR3 is TGCGCCAGCAGCTGGGGGGACGGGAAAGGCAATGAGCAGTTCTTC. The V and J genes are TRBV5-1 and TRBJ2-1; the D gene is possibly TRBD2 (6 bases). The CDR3 sequence is 15 residues long. Germline V gives CDR1 SGHRS, CDR2 YFSETQ. V dropped 3 bases and J dropped 6 bases, with 16 bases sitting between them.

This chain joins TRBV11-2 and TRBJ1-6; D not resolved. This CDR3 contains 14 residues. Trimming took 8 bases from V and 7 from J, leaving 15 bases between them. The germline CDR1 and CDR2 sequences are SGHAT and FQNNGV. DNA for the CDR3: TGTGCCAGCGGGCGCGCGGGAGGCAATTCACCCCTCCACTTT. It translates to CASGRAGGNSPLHF. Variable domain in full (rest from reference TRBV11-2 and TRBJ1-6): EAGVAQSPRYKIIEKRQSVAFWCNPISGHATLYWYQQILGQGPKLLIQFQNNGVVDDSQLPKDRFSAERLKGVDSTLKIQPAKLEDSAVYLCASGRAGGNSPLHFGNGTRLTVT.

This clonotype was counted many times. The V call is TRBV12-3 or TRBV12-4, the J call TRBJ2-3; 9 bases agree with TRBD1. The CDR3 extends over 11 amino acids. Unmatched junction bases numbered 5, after V lost 10 bases and J lost 9 bases. CDR3 nucleotides: TGTGCCACGGACAGGGGACGGACGCAGTATTTT. Its protein is CATDRGRTQYF.

This clonotype was recorded many times. The chain employs TRBV19 and TRBJ2-3, with 11 nucleotides matching TRBD2. J lost 4 bases, V lost 6 bases, and 9 bases had no gene match. CDR1 is LNHDA and CDR2 is SQIVND in the germline V gene (reference sequence). The length of the CDR3 is 16 residues. In DNA form, the CDR3 reads TGTGCCAGTAGCCCACTAGCGGGGGAAACATCAGATACGCAGTATTTT. Residues: CASSPLAGETSDTQYF.

This clonotype turned up a few times. This chain uses TRBV15 with TRBJ2-3; D is possibly TRBD1 (5 bases). Between the trimmed V and J ends, which lost 0 bases and 6 bases, there was a span of 13 bases. Germline V gives CDR1 LNHNV, CDR2 YYDKDF (reference sequence). The CDR3 covers 15 residues. CDR3 residues: CATSRDLGAGDTQYF. The CDR3 coding sequence is TGTGCCACCAGCAGAGATTTAGGAGCAGGGGATACGCAGTATTTT.

This clonotype was seen a few times. The genes are TRBV6-5 and TRBJ2-3; 8 bases are a match to TRBD2. In germline, CDR1 is MNHEY, CDR2 SVGAGI. V lost 0 bases and J lost 1; bases outside the gene matches: 3. The CDR3 is made up of 16 amino acids. CDR3 nucleotide sequence: TGTGCCAGCAGTTACTCGGGACTAGTCCGCACAGATACGCAGTATTTT. Its protein product is CASSYSGLVRTDTQYF.